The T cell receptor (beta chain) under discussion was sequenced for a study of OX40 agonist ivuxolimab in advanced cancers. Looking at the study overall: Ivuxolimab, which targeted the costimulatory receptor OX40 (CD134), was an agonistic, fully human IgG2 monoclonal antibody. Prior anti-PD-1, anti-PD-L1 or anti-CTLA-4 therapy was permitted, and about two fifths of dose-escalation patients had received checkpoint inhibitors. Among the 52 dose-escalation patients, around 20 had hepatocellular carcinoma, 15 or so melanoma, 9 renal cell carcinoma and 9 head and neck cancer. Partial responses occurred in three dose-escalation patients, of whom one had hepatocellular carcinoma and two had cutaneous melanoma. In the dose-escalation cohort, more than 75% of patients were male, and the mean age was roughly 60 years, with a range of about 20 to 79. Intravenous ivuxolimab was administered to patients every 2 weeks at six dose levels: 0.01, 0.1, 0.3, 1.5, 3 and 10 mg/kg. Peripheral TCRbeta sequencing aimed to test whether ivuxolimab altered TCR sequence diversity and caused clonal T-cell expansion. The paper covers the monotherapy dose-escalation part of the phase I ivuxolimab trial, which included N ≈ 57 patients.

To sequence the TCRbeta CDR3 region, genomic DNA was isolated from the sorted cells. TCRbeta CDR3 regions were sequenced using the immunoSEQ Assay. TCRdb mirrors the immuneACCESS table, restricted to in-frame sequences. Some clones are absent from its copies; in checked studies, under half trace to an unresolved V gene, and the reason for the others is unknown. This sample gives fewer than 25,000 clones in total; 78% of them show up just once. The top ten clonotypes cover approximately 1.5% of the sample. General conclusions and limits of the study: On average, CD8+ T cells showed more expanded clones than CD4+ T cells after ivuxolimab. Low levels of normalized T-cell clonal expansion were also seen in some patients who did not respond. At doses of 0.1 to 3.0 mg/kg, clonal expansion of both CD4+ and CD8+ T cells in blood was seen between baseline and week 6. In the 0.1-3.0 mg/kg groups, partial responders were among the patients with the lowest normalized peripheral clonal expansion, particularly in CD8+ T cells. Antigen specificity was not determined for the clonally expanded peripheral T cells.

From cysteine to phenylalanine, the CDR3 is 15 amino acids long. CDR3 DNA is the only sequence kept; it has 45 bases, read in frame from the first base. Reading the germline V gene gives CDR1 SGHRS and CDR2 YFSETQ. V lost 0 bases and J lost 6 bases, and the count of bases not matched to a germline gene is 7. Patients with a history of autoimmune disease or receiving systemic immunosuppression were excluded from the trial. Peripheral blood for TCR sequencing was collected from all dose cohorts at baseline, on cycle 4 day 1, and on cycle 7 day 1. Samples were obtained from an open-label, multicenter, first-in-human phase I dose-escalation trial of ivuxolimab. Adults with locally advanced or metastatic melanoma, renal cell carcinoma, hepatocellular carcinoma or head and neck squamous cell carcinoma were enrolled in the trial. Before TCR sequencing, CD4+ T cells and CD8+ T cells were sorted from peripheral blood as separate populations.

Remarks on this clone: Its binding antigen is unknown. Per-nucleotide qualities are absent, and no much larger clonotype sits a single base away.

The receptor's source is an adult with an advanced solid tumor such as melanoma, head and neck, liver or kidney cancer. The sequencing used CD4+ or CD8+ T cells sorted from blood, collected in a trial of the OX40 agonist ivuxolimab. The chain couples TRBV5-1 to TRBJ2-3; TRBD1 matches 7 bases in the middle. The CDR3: CASSLARDRSDTQYF. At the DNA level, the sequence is TGCGCCAGCAGCTTGGCCCGGGACAGATCGGATACGCAGTATTTT.